This TCR beta chain was sequenced for a study of T cells in localized non-small cell lung cancer (dated by TCRdb to the early 2020s). With regard to the full study: T cell repertoires of approximately 250 early-stage NSCLC patients were analyzed, with tumors being compared against uninvolved tumor-adjacent lungs. All 240 or so NSCLC patients in the cohort were treatment-naive and had localized lung tumors that were resected. Of the NSCLC patients, around 140 were male and around 99 were female, and the mean age was approximately 69 years.

Broader findings and caveats from the paper: Longer overall survival was associated with higher T cell density in blood, whereas shorter survival was associated with higher clonality in adjacent lung. Uninvolved tumor-adjacent lung showed the highest T cell clonality, higher than tumor, which suggests more focused antigenic responses in the uninvolved tumor-adjacent lung. Because multi-region tumor sequencing was not done, intratumor heterogeneity could not be ruled out. Because of the exploratory design, TCR variables were selected using unadjusted p-values without false-discovery rate correction. A median of around 50 of the top 100 tumor clones were detected in paired uninvolved adjacent lung, and approximately 28 of these tumor clones were also found among the top 100 clones of the paired uninvolved adjacent lung.

TCR beta CDR3 regions were sequenced from DNA using the immunoSEQ Assay. The authors' analysis ran thus. To compute T cell density, TCR beta template counts were normalized to usable DNA, which was estimated by amplifying housekeeping genes. Richness was estimated using the preseqR package, with extrapolation to 400,000 templates for PBMC samples and to 120,000 templates for tissue samples. Clonality was calculated as one minus Pielou's evenness. Tissue-enriched TCRs were identified by differential abundance testing using productive amino-acid clonotypes, minimum total count 5 and alpha 0.1. The Jaccard Index and the Morisita Overlap Index were used to quantify repertoire overlap between compartments. GLIPH clustered TCR beta CDR3s with public tetramer-defined viral CDR3s; viral motifs required at least three viral sequences plus V-gene enrichment. TCRdb limited this immuneACCESS table to in-frame rearrangements with V and J called. A share of clones is missing; checked studies link under half to unresolved V genes, and the rest is unexplained. V and J calls and clone size are as listed in that table; D and trimming were resolved from the DNA. The sample yields some 5,600 clones; 55% were counted once. 3% to 4.5% of the sample rests with the top ten.

With respect to this clone: The specificity of this receptor is unknown. The input lacks base qualities; no much larger clone sits a single base away.

The junction carries 8 bases between V and J, which are trimmed by 2 bases and 3 bases respectively. Counted from cysteine to phenylalanine, this CDR3 has 13 amino acids. The entry retains the CDR3 DNA only, 39 bases that are in frame from base 1. The CDR1 and CDR2 encoded by the germline V gene (reference sequence) are GTSNPN and SVGIG. This clonotype was obtained from a male donor at least 60 years old with stage I squamous cell lung carcinoma. The material was lymph node tissue, obtained before any cancer treatment. The sequence is built from TRBV30 and TRBJ1-5, with no reliable assignment of the D segment. The CDR3 protein is CAWSLDPNQPQHF. Read as DNA, the sequence is TGTGCCTGGAGTTTAGACCCCAATCAGCCCCAGCATTTT.